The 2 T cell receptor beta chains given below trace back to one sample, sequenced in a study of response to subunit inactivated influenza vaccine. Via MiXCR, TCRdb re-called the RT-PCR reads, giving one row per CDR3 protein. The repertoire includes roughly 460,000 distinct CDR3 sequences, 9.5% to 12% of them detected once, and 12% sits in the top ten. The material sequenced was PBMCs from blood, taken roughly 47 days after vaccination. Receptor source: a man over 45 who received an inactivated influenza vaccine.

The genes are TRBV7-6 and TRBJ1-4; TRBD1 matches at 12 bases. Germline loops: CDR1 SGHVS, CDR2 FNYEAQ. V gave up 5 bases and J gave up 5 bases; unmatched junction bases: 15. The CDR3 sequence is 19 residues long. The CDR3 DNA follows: TGTGCCAGCAGCCGCTTAGGAGGTGGGACAGGGGGCGAGAATGAAAAACTGTTTTTT. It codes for CASSRLGGGTGGENEKLFF.

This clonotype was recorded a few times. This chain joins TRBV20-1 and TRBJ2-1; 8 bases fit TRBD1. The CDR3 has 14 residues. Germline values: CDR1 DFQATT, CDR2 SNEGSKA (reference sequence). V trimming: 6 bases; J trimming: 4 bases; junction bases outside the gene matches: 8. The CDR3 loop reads CSAAARDRYNEQFF. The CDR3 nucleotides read TGCAGTGCCGCCGCTAGGGACAGGTACAATGAGCAGTTCTTC.